The present TCR beta chain was sequenced within a study of T-cell reconstitution after alpha-beta-depleted transplantation in children. Researchers prepared the TCRbeta library using unique molecular identifiers, the study reports. TCRdb itself ran the PCR reads through MiXCR, one entry per CDR3 protein. This sample carries around 420,000 distinct CDR3 sequences, about a sixth of them seen once, and the ten largest clones take roughly 29%. This clonotype was recorded a few times. Germline V gene data show CDR1 as MNHNS and CDR2 as SASEGT. V was trimmed by 5 bases and J by 3 bases, leaving 14 bases between them. The CDR3 loop spans 14 amino acids.

Sequencing was performed on PBMCs, mostly from graft donor cells, taken 360 days after TCRalphabeta/CD19-depleted stem cell transplant. The clonotype was recovered from a boy less than two years old who had a stem cell transplant for Wiskott-Aldrich syndrome, so the T cells may come from the graft donor. The V gene is TRBV6-1, the J gene TRBJ2-7; D may be TRBD1 (6 bases). CDR3 coding DNA: TGTGCCAGCAGTAGGACGGGACACCGCTACGAGCAGTACTTC. Translated: CASSRTGHRYEQYF.